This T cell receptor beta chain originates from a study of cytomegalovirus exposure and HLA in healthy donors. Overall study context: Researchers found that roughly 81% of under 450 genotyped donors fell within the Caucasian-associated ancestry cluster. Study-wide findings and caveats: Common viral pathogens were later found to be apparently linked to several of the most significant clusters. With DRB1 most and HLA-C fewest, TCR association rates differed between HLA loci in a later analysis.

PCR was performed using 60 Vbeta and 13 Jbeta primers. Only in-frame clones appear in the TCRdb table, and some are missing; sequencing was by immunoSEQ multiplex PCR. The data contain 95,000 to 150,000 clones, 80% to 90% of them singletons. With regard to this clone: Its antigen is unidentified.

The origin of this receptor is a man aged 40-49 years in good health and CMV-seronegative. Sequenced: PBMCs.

The CDR3 sequence: CASRISPTGAGYTF. CDR3 sequence (DNA): TGTGCCAGCAGAATTTCGCCGACAGGGGCTGGCTACACCTTC. V is TRBV27 and J is TRBJ1-2; 8 nucleotides line up with TRBD1. This CDR3 is 14 amino acids long. V trimming: 6 bases; J trimming: 7 bases; junction bases outside the gene matches: 10. Germline V lookup: CDR1 MNHEY, CDR2 SMNVEV (reference sequence).